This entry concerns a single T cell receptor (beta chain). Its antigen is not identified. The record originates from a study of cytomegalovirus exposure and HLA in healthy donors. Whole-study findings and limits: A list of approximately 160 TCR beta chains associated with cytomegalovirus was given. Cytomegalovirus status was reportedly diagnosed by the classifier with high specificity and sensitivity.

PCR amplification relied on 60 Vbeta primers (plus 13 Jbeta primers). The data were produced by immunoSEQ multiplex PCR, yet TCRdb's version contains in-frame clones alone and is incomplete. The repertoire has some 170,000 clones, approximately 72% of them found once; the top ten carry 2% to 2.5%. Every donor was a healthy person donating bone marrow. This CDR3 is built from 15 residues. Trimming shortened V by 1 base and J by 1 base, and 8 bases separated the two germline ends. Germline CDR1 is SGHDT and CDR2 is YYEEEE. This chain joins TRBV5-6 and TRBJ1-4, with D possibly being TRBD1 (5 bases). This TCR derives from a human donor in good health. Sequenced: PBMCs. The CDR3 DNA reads TGTGCCAGCAGCTTGACGGGGGGAACTAATGAAAAACTGTTTTTT. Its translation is CASSLTGGTNEKLFF.